These 2 T cell receptor beta chains were all obtained from the same sample, sequenced in a study of control samples from healthy donors and cancer patients. TCRdb's copy holds only in-frame clones and misses some; the assay was immunoSEQ multiplex PCR. Here the sample spans 60,000 to 65,000 clones, almost 85% being singletons. Sequenced material: blood. The receptors were sampled from a middle-aged man in good health.

The CDR3 DNA is TGTGCCAGCAGTTCCGACAGGTCTCACGGCTACACCTTC. Amino acids: CASSSDRSHGYTF. This chain uses TRBV7-2 with TRBJ1-2; perhaps TRBD1 as D (6 bases). CDR1 is SGHTA and CDR2 is FQGNSA in the germline V gene. This CDR3 is 13 amino acids long. V lost 6 bases, J lost 8 bases, and 16 bases lay in between.

The chain carries TRBV19 and TRBJ2-1, with TRBD2 matching over 7 bases. Trimming cost V 3 bases and J 5 bases; bases outside gene matches: 7. The CDR3 consists of 15 residues. The V gene's germline CDR1 is LNHDA and CDR2 SQIVND (reference sequence). The CDR3 sequence is CASSMPALADNEQFF. The CDR3 coding sequence is TGTGCCAGTAGTATGCCGGCCCTAGCGGACAATGAGCAGTTCTTC.